These 17 T cell receptor beta chains were sequenced from one sample in a study of beta chain features in type 1 diabetes. Since all of the isolated RNA was reverse transcribed, expressed TCRB transcripts were what got sequenced. The protocol was immunoSEQ multiplex PCR, while the TCRdb copy is restricted to in-frame clones and leaves out a portion. This sample carries about 160,000 clones, approximately 9.9% of them seen once, and the ten largest clones take less than 3%. Sequenced: central memory CD4+ T cells from blood. These receptors were taken from a woman under 30 in good health.

This clone has a handful of counts. The gene calls are TRBV7-2 and TRBJ2-3; the match to TRBD1 covers 7 bases. The CDR3 has 12 residues. J lost 7 bases, V lost 5 bases, and 3 bases had no gene match. Per germline, CDR1 SGHTA and CDR2 FQGNSA. The CDR3 DNA is TGTGCCAGCAGCCCGGACAGGTATACGCAGTATTTT. It codes for CASSPDRYTQYF.

The chain employs TRBV18 and TRBJ2-5, with a possible D match to TRBD2 (5 bases). Germline V gives CDR1 KGHSH, CDR2 LQKENI. This CDR3 is 14 amino acids long. V was cut by 2 bases and J by 5 bases, with 12 bases left in between. The CDR3 is CASSPEEARETQYF. CDR3 bases: TGTGCCAGCTCACCAGAGGAGGCCCGGGAGACCCAGTACTTC.

V is TRBV4-1 and J is TRBJ2-4; 7 positions match TRBD1. This CDR3 contains 17 residues. CDR1 is MGHRA, CDR2 YSYEKL, per germline. The trim removed 2 bases at V and 4 bases at J, leaving 11 bases unmatched. The CDR3 DNA is TGCGCCAGCAGCCAACCCAGGGTAGGACAGGAAAAAAACATTCAGTACTTC. This gives the protein CASSQPRVGQEKNIQYF.

This sequence joins TRBV5-1 and TRBJ2-7; 9 nucleotides align to TRBD2. V shed 1 base and J 7 bases; nucleotides not matched to a gene: 3. CDR1 is SGHRS, CDR2 YFSETQ, per germline. The CDR3 is 13 amino acids. CDR3 nucleotides: TGCGCCAGCAGCTTGACTAGCGGGTCGGAGCAGTACTTC. It translates to CASSLTSGSEQYF.

This clone has more than one count but fewer than ten. V is TRBV4-1 and J is TRBJ2-5, with D tentatively TRBD1 (5 bases). CDR1 is MGHRA, CDR2 YSYEKL, per germline. V was shortened by 1 base and J by 0 bases, with 12 bases between the two germline ends. The CDR3 covers 16 residues. The CDR3 region is CASSQGVQTDQETQYF. In DNA, the CDR3 is TGCGCCAGCAGCCAAGGGGTCCAGACAGACCAAGAGACCCAGTACTTC.

There are a few counts of this clone. The chain links TRBV5-1 to TRBJ1-1; possibly TRBD1 for D (6 bases). Trimming took 4 bases from V and 2 from J, leaving 12 bases between them. CDR1 SGHRS and CDR2 YFSETQ come from the germline V gene. The CDR3 covers 14 residues. In nucleotides, the CDR3 is TGCGCCAGCAGCACCCGACAGGATAACACTGAAGCTTTCTTT. It translates to CASSTRQDNTEAFF.

The gene calls are TRBV9 and TRBJ2-3; TRBD1 might be the D (5 bases). Germline V CDR1 and CDR2: SGDLS, YYNGEE. The CDR3 runs 11 residues. V was trimmed by 3 bases and J by 6 bases, leaving 5 bases between them. The CDR3 spells CASSEGDTQYF. The CDR3 region has the DNA TGTGCCAGCAGCGAGGGGGATACGCAGTATTTT.

Ten or more counts support this clone. The chain couples TRBV29-1 to TRBJ1-2; possible D gene TRBD1, 6 bases. V was trimmed by 5 bases and J by 3 bases, leaving 13 bases between them. CDR1 is SQVTM, CDR2 ANQGSEA, per germline. The length of the CDR3 is 13 residues. The CDR3 region is CSVKIRTDYGYTF. The DNA for the CDR3 is TGCAGCGTTAAGATTCGGACAGACTATGGCTACACCTTC. The whole variable domain, remainder taken from reference TRBV29-1 and TRBJ1-2, is SAVISQKPSRDICQRGTSLTIQCQVDSQVTMMFWYRQQPGQSLTLIATANQGSEATYESGFVIDKFPISRPNLTFSTLTVSNMSPEDSSIYLCSVKIRTDYGYTFGSGTRLTVV.

In its sample, this clone was seen a few times. This chain links TRBV5-1 with TRBJ2-1, with 10 bases lining up with TRBD2. J was trimmed by 0 bases and V by 0 bases; bases with no gene match: 6. Germline V gene data show CDR1 as SGHRS and CDR2 as YFSETQ. The CDR3 is 18 residues long. This chain's CDR3 is CASSLESSGGPSYNEQFF. Written as DNA, the CDR3 is TGCGCCAGCAGCTTGGAGTCTAGCGGGGGCCCCTCCTACAATGAGCAGTTCTTC.

As concerns this clone: In the same sample, other DNA sequences code for this CDR3. The chain links TRBV5-4 to TRBJ2-3; D ambiguous. Looked up from germline, CDR1 is SGHNT and CDR2 is YYREEE (reference sequence). This CDR3 has 12 residues. V gave up 2 bases and J gave up 6 bases, with 7 bases separating them. The CDR3 spells CASSLALDTQYF. CDR3 sequence (DNA): TGTGCCAGCAGCTTAGCGCTGGATACGCAGTATTTT.

In this sample, this clone turned up a few times. J is TRBJ2-7 and V is TRBV6-1; 8 nucleotides line up with TRBD2. Per germline, CDR1 MNHNS and CDR2 SASEGT. There are 14 residues in the CDR3. V lost 7 bases, J lost 4 bases, and 9 bases stayed unmatched. The CDR3 coding sequence is TGTGCCAGCACCCCCGGGACTAGACCTTACGAGCAGTACTTC. Translated, it gives CASTPGTRPYEQYF.

The rearrangement joins TRBV30 to TRBJ1-4; TRBD1 is a possible D gene (5 bases). V was shortened by 2 bases and J by 6 bases, with 13 bases between the two germline ends. Germline CDR1 GTSNPN, CDR2 SVGIG (reference sequence). This CDR3 has 14 residues. The CDR3 coding sequence is TGTGCCTGGAGTAACAAGGGGTTACATGAAAAACTGTTTTTT. Translating gives CAWSNKGLHEKLFF. The entire variable domain, with the rest obtained from reference TRBV30 and TRBJ1-4, is as follows: SQTIHQWPATLVQPVGSPLSLECTVEGTSNPNLYWYRQAAGRGLQLLFYSVGIGQISSEVPQNLSASRPQDRQFILSSKKLLLSDSGFYLCAWSNKGLHEKLFFGSGTQLSVL.

This clone has just a few counts. This CDR3 is also generated by other DNA sequences in the sample. This chain links TRBV18 with TRBJ2-3; 7 bases fit TRBD1. The V and J ends lost 2 bases and 3 bases, in that order; junction bases with no gene match: 2. Germline V CDR1 and CDR2: KGHSH, LQKENI. This CDR3 has 14 amino acids. The CDR3 protein is CASSPGTDTDTQYF. CDR3 nucleotide sequence: TGTGCCAGCTCACCAGGGACAGATACAGATACGCAGTATTTT.

This clone has more than one count but fewer than ten. CDR3 bases: TGTGCCAGCAGTTCACAGGGGGCGGACTACACCTTC. It yields the protein CASSSQGADYTF. The chain joins TRBV2 to TRBJ1-2, with TRBD1 identical over 9 bases. V shed 5 bases and J 10 bases; nucleotides not matched to a gene: 5. The length of the CDR3 is 12 residues. The germline V gene has CDR1 SNHLY and CDR2 FYNNEI.

This clone came up a few times. The J gene is TRBJ2-3, the V gene TRBV2; no reliable D call. The V and J ends lost 11 bases and 2 bases respectively, with 11 bases between them. Per the germline V gene, CDR1 is SNHLY and CDR2 is FYNNEI. This CDR3 spans 12 amino acids. CDR3 in amino acids: CASKANTDTQYF. CDR3 DNA sequence: TGTGCCTCTAAAGCTAACACAGATACGCAGTATTTT.

The chain joins TRBV27 to TRBJ1-2, with D tentatively TRBD1 (6 bases). The germline gives CDR1 MNHEY, CDR2 SMNVEV (reference sequence). The length of the CDR3 is 15 residues. Deletions cut 6 bases from V and 0 bases from J, with 14 bases between. This CDR3 reads CASRPEGGANYGYTF. As DNA, the CDR3 is TGTGCCAGCAGACCCGAGGGGGGGGCTAACTATGGCTACACCTTC.

This clone was counted only a few times. The rearrangement links TRBV12-5 to TRBJ2-3; D not resolved. The CDR3 spans 15 residues. Germline CDR1 LGHNT, CDR2 FRNRAP. Trimming removed 7 bases at V and 2 bases at J, with 16 bases between. The CDR3 protein is CASAPTAPNTDTQYF. The CDR3 bases are TGTGCTAGTGCCCCGACTGCGCCCAACACAGATACGCAGTATTTT.